This T cell receptor (beta chain) was sequenced during a study of blood T cells in healthy people across ages. About the study: Template switching picked up about one barcoded beta molecule for each two T cells.

General study results and limits: Relative to aged donors, long-lived donors carried more naive CD4+ cells and displayed higher diversity. The donors' CMV status was not determined, possibly confounding changes in expanded clonotypes.

There are a few counts of this clonotype. The antigen is unknown. Next came a second PCR, run for about 6 to 12 cycles, which used a sample-barcoded 5' primer along with a J-beta primer mix. Via MiXCR, TCRdb re-called the 5' RACE reads, giving one row per CDR3 protein. The sample lists about 1.1 million distinct CDR3 sequences; less than 45% were seen once. This receptor was obtained from a man between 18 and 29 years old in good health. Sequenced sample: blood.

The CDR3 sequence is CAISAGQGGWTGELFF. CDR3 in DNA: TGTGCCATCAGTGCGGGACAGGGAGGATGGACCGGGGAGCTGTTTTTT. This chain connects TRBV10-3 to TRBJ2-2; 9 bases are shared with TRBD1. Germline CDR1 reads ENHRY; CDR2 reads SYGVKD. The CDR3 totals 16 residues. V lost 4 bases and J lost 5; bases outside the gene matches: 8.